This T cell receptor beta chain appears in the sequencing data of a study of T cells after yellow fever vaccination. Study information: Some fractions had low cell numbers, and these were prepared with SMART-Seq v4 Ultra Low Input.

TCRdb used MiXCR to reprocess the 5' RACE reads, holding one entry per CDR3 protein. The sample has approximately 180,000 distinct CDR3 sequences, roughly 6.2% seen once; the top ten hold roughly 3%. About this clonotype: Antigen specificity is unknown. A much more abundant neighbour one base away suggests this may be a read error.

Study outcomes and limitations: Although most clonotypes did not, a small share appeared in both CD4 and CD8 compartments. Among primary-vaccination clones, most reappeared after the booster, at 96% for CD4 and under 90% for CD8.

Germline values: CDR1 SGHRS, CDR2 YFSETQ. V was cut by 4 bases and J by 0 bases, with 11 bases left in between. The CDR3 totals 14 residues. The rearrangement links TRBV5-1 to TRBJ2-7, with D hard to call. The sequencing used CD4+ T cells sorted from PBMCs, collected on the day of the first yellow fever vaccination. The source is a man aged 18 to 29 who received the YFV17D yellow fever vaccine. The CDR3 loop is CASSHQDGSYEQYF. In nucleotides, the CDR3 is TGCGCCAGCAGCCACCAGGACGGCTCCTACGAGCAGTACTTC.